These 25 T cell receptor beta chains came from one sample sequenced in a study of response to subunit inactivated influenza vaccine (dated by TCRdb to the late 2010s). This specimen's time point label, per the study, means: approximately 45 days after influenza vaccine administration. The library was prepared using RT-PCR. The instrument given in TCRdb is Illumina HiSeq 2500. Using fastp at Q25 and MiXCR, TCRdb reprocessed the public reads and kept productive beta chains. For every CDR3 protein sequence, its rows merge into one entry that carries the most common genes and DNA. For this sample there are about 520,000 distinct CDR3 sequences; roughly 9.8% appear just once. About 12% of the sample goes to the ten largest clones. Source: PBMCs from blood, taken roughly 6 weeks after vaccination. The receptors were gathered from a man over 45 who received an inactivated influenza vaccine. Donor details come from another sample of the same person, matched by shared clones.

CDR3 amino acids: CASSLGGARDEQYF. CDR3 nucleotide sequence: TGTGCCAGCAGCTTAGGGGGGGCGCGGGACGAGCAGTACTTC. The gene calls are TRBV7-8 and TRBJ2-7; D possibly matches TRBD1 or TRBD2 (6 bases each). The CDR3 is 14 amino acids. Per germline, CDR1 SGHVS and CDR2 FQNEAQ. V was pared by 1 base and J by 5 bases, with 12 bases between.

This clonotype appeared a few times. The chain recombines TRBV11-2 with TRBJ2-1, with D uncertain. The germline V gene encodes CDR1 SGHAT and CDR2 FQNNGV. The V and J ends lost 5 bases and 12 bases respectively, with 11 bases between them. CDR3 length: 11 amino acids. The CDR3 region has the DNA TGTGCCAGCAGCCCCGGTTTAACGCAGTTCTTC. Encoded protein: CASSPGLTQFF.

This chain uses TRBV10-3 with TRBJ1-5, with 8 bases aligning to TRBD1. Looked up from germline, CDR1 is ENHRY and CDR2 is SYGVKD. V lost 8 bases and J lost 0; bases outside the gene matches: 3. This CDR3 comprises 14 residues. CDR3 sequence: CAIGGQASNQPQHF. The CDR3 region has the DNA TGTGCCATCGGGGGACAGGCTAGCAATCAGCCCCAGCATTTT.

This clonotype has at least ten counts. One junction end disagrees with the germline gene, perhaps due to a read error. This sequence joins TRBV12-3 or TRBV12-4 and TRBJ1-1; D possibly corresponds to TRBD1 (5 bases). The CDR3 extends over 13 amino acids. The CDR3 region is CASSLGGSTEAFF. The CDR3 nucleotides read TGCGCCAGCAGCTTGGGGGGTAGTACTGAAGCTTTCTTT.

This clonotype was seen at least ten times. This chain joins TRBV7-2 and TRBJ2-3; 13 positions agree with TRBD2. CDR3 size: 16 residues. Germline CDR1 reads SGHTA; CDR2 reads FQGNSA. With 5 bases clipped from V and 2 bases from J, the junction kept 4 bases outside the gene matches. The CDR3 DNA reads as TGTGCCAGCAGCACGGGGACTAGCGGGGACACAGATACGCAGTATTTT. This codes for CASSTGTSGDTDTQYF.

This clonotype was counted many times. V usage is TRBV9 and J usage is TRBJ2-1; perhaps TRBD1 as D (6 bases). Germline CDR1 SGDLS, CDR2 YYNGEE. The germline V and J ends were trimmed by 0 bases and 7 bases, with 8 bases remaining between them. CDR3 length: 13 residues. The CDR3 DNA sequence: TGTGCCAGCAGCGTAGTCCAGGGGAATGAGCAGTTCTTC. Its translation is CASSVVQGNEQFF.

The chain links TRBV27 to TRBJ2-5; D is perhaps TRBD2 (5 bases). This CDR3 comprises 15 residues. Germline CDR1 MNHEY, CDR2 SMNVEV (reference sequence). Trimming removed 6 bases at V and 1 base at J, with 15 bases between. CDR3 amino acids: CASRRTARVQETQYF. DNA of the CDR3: TGTGCCAGCAGGCGGACCGCGCGGGTCCAAGAGACCCAGTACTTC.

The chain carries TRBV19 and TRBJ2-5; TRBD2 matches at 11 bases. V dropped 3 bases and J dropped 3; count of bases not matched to a gene: 0. Germline V gene lookup returns CDR1 LNHDA and CDR2 SQIVND (reference sequence). The CDR3 is 14 amino acids. Here the CDR3 DNA reads TGTGCCAGTAGTATGGGACTAGCGGAAGAGACCCAGTACTTC. It encodes CASSMGLAEETQYF.

This clonotype has just a few counts. V gene TRBV5-5 combines with J gene TRBJ2-7; D unresolved. CDR1 and CDR2 from the germline V gene are SGHKS and YYEKEE (reference sequence). The CDR3 runs 13 residues. Trimming pared 4 bases from V and 2 bases from J, leaving 10 bases between. The CDR3 coding sequence is TGTGCCAGCAGCGCGGACGGAACCTACGAGCAGTACTTC. Its translation is CASSADGTYEQYF.

This chain links TRBV12-3 or TRBV12-4 with TRBJ2-5, with 7 bases identical to TRBD1. This CDR3 is 15 amino acids long. V lost 4 bases, J lost 4 bases, and 9 bases stayed unmatched. Here the CDR3 DNA reads TGTGCCAGCAGTTCAGCGGTAAACAGGGGAGAGACCCAGTACTTC. Its protein is CASSSAVNRGETQYF.

The chain couples TRBV9 to TRBJ2-7; D ambiguous. Germline V CDR1 and CDR2: SGDLS, YYNGEE. The CDR3 is made up of 13 amino acids. V was trimmed by 4 bases and J by 2 bases, leaving 10 bases between them. The CDR3 is CASSPSFTYEQYF. The CDR3 DNA follows: TGTGCCAGCAGCCCCAGTTTTACCTACGAGCAGTACTTC. The full variable domain, with the rest looked up from reference TRBV9 and TRBJ2-7, is DSGVTQTPKHLITATGQRVTLRCSPRSGDLSVYWYQQSLDQGLQFLIQYYNGEERAKGNILERFSAQQFPDLHSELNLSSLELGDSALYFCASSPSFTYEQYFGPGTRLTVT.

This clonotype was observed many times. The chain recombines TRBV5-6 with TRBJ2-3; D is ambiguous. The CDR3 is made up of 13 amino acids. V was trimmed by 0 bases and J by 6 bases, leaving 8 bases between them. Looked up from germline, CDR1 is SGHDT and CDR2 is YYEEEE. CDR3 bases: TGTGCCAGCAGCTTGGAGCACGGGGATACGCAGTATTTT. It yields the protein CASSLEHGDTQYF.

The chain recombines TRBV18 with TRBJ2-1; D ambiguous. V lost 4 bases and J 0 bases, leaving 16 bases between the germline ends. Per the germline V gene, CDR1 is KGHSH and CDR2 is LQKENI. The CDR3 is made up of 17 amino acids. Here the CDR3 DNA reads TGTGCCAGCTCACAACGTGACCAACTAATCTCCTACAATGAGCAGTTCTTC. It is translated as CASSQRDQLISYNEQFF.

This chain joins TRBV20-1 and TRBJ2-4; 7 bases align to TRBD2. In germline, CDR1 is DFQATT, CDR2 SNEGSKA (reference sequence). J was trimmed by 3 bases and V by 2 bases; bases with no gene match: 10. The CDR3 is made up of 16 amino acids. The CDR3 is CSARPSGTFFKNIQYF. In DNA, the CDR3 is TGCAGTGCTAGACCTAGCGGAACGTTTTTCAAAAACATTCAGTACTTC.

The chain is built from TRBV6-2 or TRBV6-3 and TRBJ1-6; D is unclear. Germline-derived CDR1 and CDR2 are MNHEY and SVGEGT. The CDR3 covers 12 residues. With 6 bases removed from V and 10 bases from J, the gap between germline ends came to 10 bases. The CDR3 reads CASRESASPLHF. The CDR3 nucleotides are TGTGCCAGCAGGGAGTCAGCGTCACCCCTCCACTTT.

This clonotype was found a few times. The V gene is TRBV12-3 or TRBV12-4, the J gene TRBJ2-3, with D unresolved. Trimming left V 2 bases short and J 0 bases short, with 9 bases between. The CDR3 is made up of 15 amino acids. CDR3 protein: CASSLQRKSTDTQYF. The CDR3 DNA reads TGTGCCAGCAGTTTACAACGGAAAAGCACAGATACGCAGTATTTT.

This clonotype was detected a few times. The rearrangement uses TRBV28 and TRBJ2-1; 8 positions match TRBD2. Per germline, CDR1 MDHEN and CDR2 SYDVKM. CDR3 length: 19 amino acids. Unmatched junction bases numbered 27, after V lost 9 bases and J lost 8 bases. CDR3 in DNA: TGTGCCAGTAAACCTCCCTACGGGCTAGCGGGCTCCTCGGGGGATGAGCAGTTCTTC. It is translated as CASKPPYGLAGSSGDEQFF.

A few counts support this clonotype. The V and J genes are TRBV20-1 and TRBJ2-1, with no clear D. Trimming cost V 0 bases and J 0 bases, with 12 bases left between them. CDR1 and CDR2 (germline): DFQATT, SNEGSKA (reference sequence). The CDR3 is 16 amino acids. This chain's CDR3 is CSARDPLGPSYNEQFF. DNA for the CDR3: TGCAGTGCTAGAGACCCCCTCGGTCCCTCCTACAATGAGCAGTTCTTC.

This clonotype was picked up a small number of times. The chain combines TRBV5-5 with TRBJ2-7; perhaps D is TRBD1 or TRBD2 (5 bases each). The CDR3 runs 14 residues. The germline V gene has CDR1 SGHKS and CDR2 YYEKEE (reference sequence). V was cut by 3 bases and J by 3 bases, with 13 bases left in between. The CDR3 loop is CASSSPRGGYEQYF. The CDR3 nucleotides read TGTGCCAGCAGCTCCCCCCGGGGCGGCTACGAGCAGTACTTC.

This chain uses TRBV4-1 with TRBJ2-2, with 8 bases that match TRBD2. J gave up 6 bases and V 0 bases, and 6 bases lay outside the gene matches. The CDR3 is made up of 16 amino acids. CDR1 and CDR2 (germline): MGHRA, YSYEKL. The CDR3 coding sequence is TGCGCCAGCAGCCAAGATTCAAGCGGGGGTGCCGGGGAGCTGTTTTTT. Translating it yields CASSQDSSGGAGELFF.

The chain couples TRBV28 to TRBJ2-1, with 8 nucleotides matching TRBD1. J lost 4 bases, V lost 5 bases, and 4 bases had no gene match. The length of the CDR3 is 14 residues. CDR1 is MDHEN and CDR2 is SYDVKM in the germline V gene. The CDR3 loop reads CASSLGQVYNEQFF. CDR3 sequence (DNA): TGTGCCAGCAGTCTGGGACAGGTATACAATGAGCAGTTCTTC.

V is TRBV7-9 and J is TRBJ2-7, with D perhaps matching TRBD1 (6 bases). Per germline, CDR1 SEHNR and CDR2 FQNEAQ (reference sequence). The CDR3 has 14 amino acids. Trimming shortened V by 5 bases and J by 0 bases, and 11 bases separated the two germline ends. CDR3 nucleotide sequence: TGTGCCAGCAGCCCTGACAGGTACTCCTACGAGCAGTACTTC. Translated: CASSPDRYSYEQYF.

The rearrangement joins TRBV28 to TRBJ2-7, with TRBD2 matching over 10 bases. The CDR3 extends over 15 amino acids. In germline, CDR1 is MDHEN, CDR2 SYDVKM. The J segment lost 3 bases and the V segment lost 7 bases, leaving 9 bases of the junction unmatched. The CDR3 sequence: CASNPFSGGLYEQYF. CDR3 nucleotides: TGTGCCAGCAACCCCTTTAGCGGGGGGCTCTACGAGCAGTACTTC.

V usage is TRBV6-2 or TRBV6-3 and J usage is TRBJ2-7, with 8 bases that match TRBD2. Germline CDR1 is MNHEY and CDR2 is SVGEGT. The CDR3 has 16 residues. V lost 6 bases and J lost 7; bases outside the gene matches: 17. CDR3 amino acids: CASRLLGSGSVREQYF. CDR3 coding DNA: TGTGCCAGCAGATTACTCGGAAGCGGGAGTGTAAGGGAGCAGTACTTC.

The CDR3 region is CSAEKVPSGGWTYNEQFF. The CDR3 DNA follows: TGCAGTGCCGAGAAAGTGCCCTCGGGGGGGTGGACCTACAATGAGCAGTTCTTC. V usage is TRBV20-1 and J usage is TRBJ2-1; 8 bases are a match to TRBD2. V lost 6 bases to trimming and J lost 2 bases; unmatched junction nucleotides: 18. Per germline, CDR1 DFQATT and CDR2 SNEGSKA (reference sequence). This CDR3 is 18 amino acids long.